The 23 T cell receptor beta chains in this list originate from one sample, sequenced in a study of cytomegalovirus exposure and HLA in healthy donors. The PCR ran on 60 Vbeta and 13 Jbeta primers. Generated by immunoSEQ multiplex PCR, the TCRdb table keeps only in-frame clones and is missing some. The table lists around 130,000 clones, with 1.5% to 2% in the top ten. The sample consisted of PBMCs. The receptor source for this set is a woman aged 60-70 years in good health and CMV-seronegative.

The V and J genes are TRBV6-5 and TRBJ1-2; D is possibly TRBD1 (6 bases). Trimming stripped 6 bases from V and 6 bases from J, with 8 bases between. The V gene's germline CDR1 is MNHEY and CDR2 SVGAGI. The CDR3 sequence is 11 residues long. In nucleotides, the CDR3 is TGTGCCAGCAGGACAGGAGATGGCTACACCTTC. Its protein is CASRTGDGYTF.

This sequence joins TRBV9 and TRBJ2-1; 7 bases line up with TRBD1. The J segment lost 3 bases and the V segment lost 0 bases, leaving 6 bases of the junction unmatched. Germline-derived CDR1 and CDR2 are SGDLS and YYNGEE. The CDR3 is 16 residues long. The CDR3 spells CASSVEGRGNYNEQFF. DNA of the CDR3: TGTGCCAGCAGCGTAGAAGGCAGGGGGAACTACAATGAGCAGTTCTTC.

This chain links TRBV29-1 with TRBJ1-3, with D hard to call. Germline CDR1 reads SQVTM; CDR2 reads ANQGSEA. Trimming removed 0 bases at V and 4 bases at J, with 10 bases between. CDR3 length: 14 residues. CDR3: CSVEEFNGGNTIYF. The DNA of the CDR3 is TGCAGCGTTGAAGAGTTTAACGGGGGAAACACCATATATTTT.

The chain joins TRBV19 to TRBJ2-7; the match to TRBD1 covers 8 bases. V gave up 0 bases and J gave up 9 bases; unmatched junction bases: 10. The CDR3 length is 15 residues. Germline V gene lookup returns CDR1 LNHDA and CDR2 SQIVND (reference sequence). The CDR3, as DNA: TGTGCCAGTAGTATAGATATCGGACAGGGTAGCGCGCAGTACTTC. This sequence encodes CASSIDIGQGSAQYF.

CDR3 region: CASCTGNPPSTDTQYF. The CDR3, as DNA: TGTGCCAGCTGCACAGGGAATCCTCCTAGCACAGATACGCAGTATTTT. This rearrangement joins TRBV6-6 to TRBJ2-3; tentative D call: TRBD1 (6 bases). The V end lost 8 bases, the J end lost 0 bases, and 18 bases lay between the germline ends. This CDR3 is 16 amino acids long. In germline, CDR1 is MNHNY, CDR2 SVGAGI (reference sequence).

This chain links TRBV7-3 with TRBJ2-2; 10 bases are shared with TRBD1. The CDR3 sequence is 15 residues long. Germline CDR1 is SGHTA and CDR2 is FQGTGA. J gave up 3 bases and V 5 bases, and 3 bases lay outside the gene matches. The CDR3 region is CASSPGQGHTGELFF. The CDR3 region has the DNA TGTGCCAGCAGCCCGGGACAGGGGCACACCGGGGAGCTGTTTTTT.

This rearrangement joins TRBV27 to TRBJ2-7, with TRBD2 matching 10 bases. Germline loops: CDR1 MNHEY, CDR2 SMNVEV (reference sequence). The trim removed 7 bases at V and 2 bases at J, leaving 8 bases unmatched. The CDR3 spans 15 residues. CDR3 coding DNA: TGTGCCAGCAAAGACGGACTAGCGGCCACCTACGAGCAGTACTTC. Translating it yields CASKDGLAATYEQYF.

The chain carries TRBV14 and TRBJ2-4; D perhaps matches TRBD1 (6 bases). The V and J ends lost 4 bases and 1 base respectively, with 11 bases between them. The germline gives CDR1 SGHDN, CDR2 FVKESK. The CDR3 covers 15 residues. The chain's CDR3 is CASSRTGSAKNIQYF. The CDR3 DNA reads as TGTGCCAGCAGCCGTACAGGGTCGGCCAAAAACATTCAGTACTTC.

DNA for the CDR3: TGTGCCAGCAGCCGATCTCTAGCGAGCAGCTACGAGCAGTACTTC. As protein: CASSRSLASSYEQYF. The chain couples TRBV27 to TRBJ2-7, with a tentative D call TRBD2 (6 bases). V was cut by 6 bases and J by 3 bases, with 18 bases left in between. The CDR3 consists of 15 residues. The germline gives CDR1 MNHEY, CDR2 SMNVEV (reference sequence).

The V and J genes are TRBV5-1 and TRBJ2-1, with 8 positions matching TRBD2. Germline V CDR1 and CDR2: SGHRS, YFSETQ. The CDR3 runs 14 residues. The trim removed 1 base at V and 7 bases at J, leaving 4 bases unmatched. The CDR3 bases are TGCGCCAGCAGCTTGATACTAGCGGTGAATGAGCAGTTCTTC. Translated, it gives CASSLILAVNEQFF. The full variable domain, its missing parts supplied by reference TRBV5-1 and TRBJ2-1, is KAGVTQTPRYLIKTRGQQVTLSCSPISGHRSVSWYQQTPGQGLQFLFEYFSETQRNKGNFPGRFSGRQFSNSRSEMNVSTLELGDSALYLCASSLILAVNEQFFGPGTRLTVL.

Here the CDR3 DNA reads TGTGCCACCAGCAGAGTAGAGGGCAGCACAGATACGCAGTATTTT. Its protein is CATSRVEGSTDTQYF. The V gene is TRBV15, the J gene TRBJ2-3; D is perhaps TRBD2 (5 bases). Trimming left V 1 base short and J 0 bases short, with 8 bases between. Germline-derived CDR1 and CDR2 are LNHNV and YYDKDF (reference sequence). This CDR3 has 15 residues.

The rearrangement joins TRBV19 to TRBJ2-3, with D tentatively TRBD2 (5 bases). Per germline, CDR1 LNHDA and CDR2 SQIVND (reference sequence). The CDR3 is 16 residues long. Trimming took 1 base from V and 5 from J, leaving 16 bases between them. CDR3 sequence (DNA): TGTGCCAGTAGTATAGGTGCTAGCCGAGCCCTAGATACGCAGTATTTT. This sequence encodes CASSIGASRALDTQYF. Looking up the rest from reference TRBV19 and TRBJ2-3 gives the full variable domain: DGGITQSPKYLFRKEGQNVTLSCEQNLNHDAMYWYRQDPGQGLRLIYYSQIVNDFQKGDIAEGYSVSREKKESFPLTVTSAQKNPTAFYLCASSIGASRALDTQYFGPGTRLTVL.

The chain recombines TRBV2 with TRBJ2-2, with 7 bases matching TRBD2. The CDR3 loop spans 15 amino acids. From germline, CDR1 is SNHLY and CDR2 FYNNEI. Trimming removed 2 bases from V and 5 bases from J; junction bases left unmatched: 5. The CDR3 region has the DNA TGTGCCAGCAGTGAACAGGGACTAAGTACCGGGGAGCTGTTTTTT. This codes for CASSEQGLSTGELFF.

The chain uses TRBV6-1 and TRBJ1-5; 7 nucleotides agree with TRBD1. The CDR3 is made up of 14 amino acids. V was pared by 0 bases and J by 5 bases, with 1 base of the junction left unmatched. CDR1 is MNHNS, CDR2 SASEGT, per germline. DNA of the CDR3: TGTGCCAGCAGTGAAGCGACAGGGTATCAGCCCCAGCATTTT. The encoded protein is CASSEATGYQPQHF.

The genes are TRBV5-1 and TRBJ2-1, with TRBD1 identical over 11 bases. Germline V gene data show CDR1 as SGHRS and CDR2 as YFSETQ. There are 14 residues in the CDR3. V was clipped by 0 bases and J by 12 bases; unmatched bases: 5. The CDR3 DNA reads TGCGCCAGCAGCTTGGGGACAGGGGGCGATTGGCAGTTCTTC. The encoded protein is CASSLGTGGDWQFF.

The genes are TRBV7-6 and TRBJ2-2; D is unresolved. Looked up from germline, CDR1 is SGHVS and CDR2 is FNYEAQ. Trimming removed 5 bases at V and 7 bases at J, with 14 bases between. The CDR3 length is 14 residues. DNA for the CDR3: TGTGCCAGCAGCCCAGGCCCAAATTTCGGGGAGCTGTTTTTT. Its protein product is CASSPGPNFGELFF.

The chain has TRBV19 and TRBJ1-6; 8 nucleotides match TRBD1. This CDR3 has 11 amino acids. The V and J ends lost 7 bases and 14 bases, in that order; junction bases with no gene match: 4. The germline CDR1 and CDR2 sequences are LNHDA and SQIVND (reference sequence). This chain's CDR3 is CASIGTGTLHF. In DNA, the CDR3 is TGTGCCAGTATAGGGACAGGAACCCTCCACTTT.

As DNA, the CDR3 is TGTGCCAGCAGCTTAGGTCAAGGGGCGAGAACAGATACGCAGTATTTT. Protein product: CASSLGQGARTDTQYF. The V and J genes are TRBV13 and TRBJ2-3; D is perhaps TRBD1 (5 bases). In germline, CDR1 is PRHDT, CDR2 FYEKMQ (reference sequence). The length of the CDR3 is 16 residues. V was shortened by 0 bases and J by 3 bases, with 13 bases between the two germline ends.

This sequence joins TRBV25-1 and TRBJ1-1; 11 bases are a match to TRBD1. V was pared by 2 bases and J by 9 bases, with 8 bases of the junction left unmatched. Germline CDR1 MGHDK, CDR2 SYGVNS. This CDR3 has 15 residues. In nucleotides, the CDR3 is TGTGCCAGCAGTGAAGGGACGGACAGGGGGCGCAAAGCTTTCTTT. Encoded protein: CASSEGTDRGRKAFF.

V usage is TRBV28 and J usage is TRBJ1-2; D ambiguous. Trimming shortened V by 3 bases and J by 7 bases, and 12 bases separated the two germline ends. The CDR3 is 13 residues long. In germline, CDR1 is MDHEN, CDR2 SYDVKM. CDR3 DNA: TGTGCCAGCAGTTTGAGTCCCGCCCGTGGCTACACCTTC. This gives the protein CASSLSPARGYTF.

The chain has TRBV28 and TRBJ2-5; 9 bases fit TRBD1. This CDR3 region has 13 residues. V gave up 10 bases and J gave up 5 bases; unmatched junction bases: 8. CDR1 is MDHEN, CDR2 SYDVKM, per germline. The CDR3 DNA reads as TGTGCCACCCAGGACAGGGGCAGGGAGACCCAGTACTTC. This gives the protein CATQDRGRETQYF.

This chain joins TRBV7-8 and TRBJ1-2; 8 bases map to TRBD1. V was pared by 5 bases and J by 6 bases, with 11 bases of the junction left unmatched. CDR1 is SGHVS, CDR2 FQNEAQ, per germline. This CDR3 spans 15 amino acids. This CDR3 reads CASSPLAGGDDGYTF. As DNA, the CDR3 is TGTGCCAGCAGCCCCTTGGCAGGGGGCGATGATGGCTACACCTTC.

The chain is built from TRBV18 and TRBJ1-5; possibly TRBD1 for D (5 bases). The V end was cut by 2 bases, the J end by 6 bases, with 20 bases between. The germline V gene encodes CDR1 KGHSH and CDR2 LQKENI. The CDR3 length is 17 residues. CDR3 protein: CASSPTRTGTMTQPQHF. The CDR3 coding sequence is TGTGCCAGCTCACCAACCCGGACGGGGACTATGACTCAGCCCCAGCATTTT. Full variable domain (rest looked up from reference TRBV18 and TRBJ1-5): NAGVMQNPRHLVRRRGQEARLRCSPMKGHSHVYWYRQLPEEGLKFMVYLQKENIIDESGMPKERFSAEFPKEGPSILRIQQVVRGDSAAYFCASSPTRTGTMTQPQHFGDGTRLSIL.